This T cell receptor (beta chain) was identified in a study of neoadjuvant anti-PD-1 for oral cavity cancer. Study background: Patients without progression got a fourth dose around day 43.

Germline CDR1 and CDR2: MNHEY and SMNVEV (reference sequence). The CDR3 extends over 16 amino acids. The V end lost 5 bases, the J end lost 0 bases, and 16 bases lay between the germline ends. This clone came up a few times. Method: immunoSEQ multiplex PCR; TCRdb's copy keeps in-frame clones and lacks some. The table shows around 11,000 clones, with 40% to 65% occurring only once. This specimen was tumor tissue, taken before nivolumab (anti-PD-1) treatment. J is TRBJ1-1 and V is TRBV27; maybe TRBD1 (5 bases). This receptor was taken from a person between 35 and 79 years old with oral cavity squamous cell carcinoma. CDR3 DNA sequence: TGTGCCAGCAGTACCCCCCTACGGGGACTGAACACTGAAGCTTTCTTT. Translated, it gives CASSTPLRGLNTEAFF.